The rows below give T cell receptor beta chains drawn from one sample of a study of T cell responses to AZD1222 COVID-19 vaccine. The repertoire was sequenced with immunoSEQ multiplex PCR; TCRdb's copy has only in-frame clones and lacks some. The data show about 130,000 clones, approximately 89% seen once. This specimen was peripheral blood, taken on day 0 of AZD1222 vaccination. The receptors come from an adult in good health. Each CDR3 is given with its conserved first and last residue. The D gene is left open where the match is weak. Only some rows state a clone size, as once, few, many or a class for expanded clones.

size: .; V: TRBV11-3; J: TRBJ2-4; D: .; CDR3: CASSLDSSRGRRNIQYF; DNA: TGTGCCAGCAGCTTAGATTCGAGCAGGGGCAGGAGAAACATTCAGTACTTC
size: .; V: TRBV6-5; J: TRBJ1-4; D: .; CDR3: CASSYSGADDEKLFF; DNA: TGTGCCAGCAGTTACTCAGGCGCGGACGATGAAAAACTGTTTTTT
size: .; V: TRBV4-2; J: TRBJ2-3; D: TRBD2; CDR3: CASSQDPAGSTDTQYF; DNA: TGTGCCAGCAGCCAAGATCCAGCGGGGAGCACAGATACGCAGTATTTT
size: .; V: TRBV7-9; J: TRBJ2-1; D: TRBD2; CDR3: CASSLERLAGDNEQFF; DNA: TGTGCCAGCAGCTTAGAGAGACTAGCGGGAGACAATGAGCAGTTCTTC
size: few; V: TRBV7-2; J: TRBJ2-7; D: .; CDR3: CASSLSGRLNYEQYF; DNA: TGTGCCAGCAGCTTATCGGGACGATTGAACTACGAGCAGTACTTC
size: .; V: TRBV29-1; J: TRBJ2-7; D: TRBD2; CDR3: CSVGPGGSSYEQYF; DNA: TGCAGCGTTGGTCCGGGCGGGAGCTCCTACGAGCAGTACTTC
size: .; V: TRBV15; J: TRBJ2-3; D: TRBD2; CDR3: CATSRDSPSGKDTQYF; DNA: TGTGCCACCAGCAGAGATTCCCCTAGCGGCAAAGATACGCAGTATTTT
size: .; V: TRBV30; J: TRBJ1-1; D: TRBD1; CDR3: CAWSPLGRGLGTEAFF; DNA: TGTGCCTGGAGTCCCCTAGGAAGGGGGCTTGGCACTGAAGCTTTCTTT
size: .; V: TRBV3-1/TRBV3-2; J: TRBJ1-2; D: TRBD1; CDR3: CASSQEIQGVGYTF; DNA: TGTGCCAGCAGCCAAGAGATTCAGGGGGTGGGCTACACCTTC
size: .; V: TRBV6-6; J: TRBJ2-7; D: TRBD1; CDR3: CASRSTGGHEQYF; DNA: TGTGCCAGCAGGAGCACAGGGGGCCACGAGCAGTACTTC
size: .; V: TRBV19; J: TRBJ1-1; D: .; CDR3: CASSPRTGNTEAFF; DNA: TGTGCCAGTAGTCCGAGGACGGGGAACACTGAAGCTTTCTTT
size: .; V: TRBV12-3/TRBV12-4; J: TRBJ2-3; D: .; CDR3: CASRSDDTDTQYF; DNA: TGTGCCAGCAGATCGGACGACACAGATACGCAGTATTTT
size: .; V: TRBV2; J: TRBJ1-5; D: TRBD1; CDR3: CASRVQGSNQPQHF; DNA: TGTGCCAGCAGGGTACAGGGGAGCAATCAGCCCCAGCATTTT
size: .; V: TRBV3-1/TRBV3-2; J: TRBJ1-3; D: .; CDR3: CASSPWEVRGSGNTIYF; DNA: TGTGCCAGCAGCCCCTGGGAGGTACGAGGCTCTGGAAACACCATATATTTT